This T cell receptor (beta chain) was recovered during a study of T-cell memory formation after mild COVID-19. General study points: Pre-infection memory carried some responding clones, suggesting that cross-reactive memory joined. Clones shrinking between day 15 and 85 showed a balanced CD4/CD8 split, and those that grew later tilted toward CD4+.

The germline CDR1 and CDR2 sequences are SGHTA and FQGTGA. The length of the CDR3 is 17 residues. 5'RACE primed at constant segments yielded TCR alpha and TCR beta cDNA libraries bearing sample barcodes and UMIs. Each CDR3 protein gets one entry after TCRdb re-called the 5' RACE reads with MiXCR. Seen here are about 150,000 distinct CDR3 sequences, approximately 26% observed once, and the top ten hold about 24%. A remark on this clonotype: Its antigen is still unknown. A junction boundary mismatches the germline segment, possibly from a read error.

The sequenced material came from PBMCs or a T cell subset sorted from them (not recorded which). The clonotype comes from an adult woman who had mild COVID-19 (a few samples of this study predate the infection). Cell type and time point are not known. This chain uses TRBV7-3 with TRBJ1-1, with TRBD1 matching 9 bases. The CDR3 DNA reads as TGTGCCAGCAGCGTAACCGGGACAGGGCTTATGAACACTGAAGCTTTCTTT. As protein: CASSVTGTGLMNTEAFF.